Shown below are 14 T cell receptor beta chains from a single sample sequenced in a study of spatial heterogeneity in lung cancer. MiXCR, run by TCRdb on the 5' RACE reads, gives a single entry per CDR3 protein. Among some 25,000 distinct CDR3 sequences listed, around 5% were seen once. The time point denotes: sample taken at primary tumor resection. Sequences were derived from PBMCs, sampled at surgery. Every receptor here comes from a male donor with early-stage non-small cell lung cancer.

Relative to its sample, this clonotype is medium-sized (0.01 to 0.1%). The V and J genes are TRBV5-1 and TRBJ1-1, with D unclear. Germline CDR1 SGHRS, CDR2 YFSETQ. Trimming removed 8 bases from V and 2 bases from J, with 10 bases in between. The CDR3 sequence is 12 residues long. The CDR3 DNA is TGCGCCAGTAGGAGGGATAACACTGAAGCTTTCTTT. The encoded protein is CASRRDNTEAFF. The full variable domain, with the rest looked up from reference TRBV5-1 and TRBJ1-1, is KAGVTQTPRYLIKTRGQQVTLSCSPISGHRSVSWYQQTPGQGLQFLFEYFSETQRNKGNFPGRFSGRQFSNSRSEMNVSTLELGDSALYLCASRRDNTEAFFGQGTRLTVV.

This clonotype was picked up many times. This chain joins TRBV7-2 and TRBJ1-2; D unclear. CDR1 and CDR2 from the germline V gene are SGHTA and FQGNSA. The germline V and J ends were trimmed by 5 bases and 5 bases, with 21 bases remaining between them. The CDR3 runs to 16 residues. The CDR3 spells CASSGPSEAGWYGYTF. CDR3 coding DNA: TGTGCCAGCAGCGGCCCCTCAGAGGCGGGGTGGTATGGCTACACCTTC.

This clonotype was observed many times. The rearrangement links TRBV5-4 to TRBJ2-3; tentatively, D is TRBD2 (5 bases). Germline CDR1 is SGHNT and CDR2 is YYREEE (reference sequence). Deletions cut 0 bases from V and 4 bases from J, with 9 bases between. This CDR3 is 14 amino acids long. The CDR3 DNA follows: TGTGCCAGCAGCTTGGTGGGGAGCGCAGATACGCAGTATTTT. This codes for CASSLVGSADTQYF.

This clonotype was found many times. The chain has TRBV11-2 and TRBJ1-1, with D uncertain. V was pared by 4 bases and J by 0 bases, with 6 bases between. Per germline, CDR1 SGHAT and CDR2 FQNNGV. This CDR3 comprises 13 residues. The CDR3 loop is CASSSPMNTEAFF. The CDR3 coding sequence is TGTGCCAGCAGCTCCCCCATGAACACTGAAGCTTTCTTT.

Many counts were recorded for this clonotype. The chain couples TRBV20-1 to TRBJ1-1, with a weak D call TRBD1 (6 bases). From germline, CDR1 is DFQATT and CDR2 SNEGSKA (reference sequence). The CDR3 contains 13 residues. Trimming stripped 1 base from V and 11 bases from J, with 17 bases between. DNA for the CDR3: TGCAGTGCTAGAGGCACCCGGGGGCGTGGGGCTTTCTTT. Protein: CSARGTRGRGAFF.

This clonotype was counted a few times. The V gene is TRBV7-2, the J gene TRBJ2-3; 9 nucleotides agree with TRBD1. Germline V gene lookup returns CDR1 SGHTA and CDR2 FQGNSA. This CDR3 is 14 amino acids long. V lost 8 bases, J lost 3 bases, and 6 bases stayed unmatched. CDR3 nucleotide sequence: TGTGCCAGCCATCGAGGGACAGGGACAGATACGCAGTATTTT. The encoded protein is CASHRGTGTDTQYF. Full variable domain (remainder filled in from reference TRBV7-2 and TRBJ2-3): GAGVSQSPSNKVTEKGKDVELRCDPISGHTALYWYRQSLGQGLEFLIYFQGNSAPDKSGLPSDRFSAERTGGSVSTLTIQRTQQEDSAVYLCASHRGTGTDTQYFGPGTRLTVL.

The sample holds many counts of this clonotype. The chain recombines TRBV6-5 with TRBJ1-5; D is unclear. V dropped 6 bases and J dropped 0 bases, with 6 bases sitting between them. This CDR3 is 13 amino acids long. The V gene's germline CDR1 is MNHEY and CDR2 SVGAGI. CDR3 sequence: CASRFDSNQPQHF. CDR3 sequence (DNA): TGTGCCAGCAGGTTCGATAGCAATCAGCCCCAGCATTTT.

This clonotype is termed medium-sized (0.01 to 0.1%). V usage is TRBV6-5 and J usage is TRBJ2-7; no definite D call. Germline lookup yields CDR1 MNHEY and CDR2 SVGAGI. There are 11 residues in the CDR3. V was clipped by 2 bases and J by 7 bases, with 6 bases between them. The CDR3 DNA sequence: TGTGCCAGCAGTTACAAGCTGGAGCAGTACTTC. Protein product: CASSYKLEQYF.

This clonotype has at least ten counts. The chain joins TRBV7-9 to TRBJ2-7; 10 nucleotides agree with TRBD1. The CDR3 loop spans 15 amino acids. The ends lost 5 bases at V and 4 bases at J; junction bases unmatched: 8. Germline CDR1 and CDR2: SEHNR and FQNEAQ (reference sequence). The CDR3 region is CASSPPRGQGYEQYF. The CDR3, as DNA: TGTGCCAGCAGCCCCCCCAGGGGACAGGGGTACGAGCAGTACTTC.

This clonotype was detected ten times or more. The chain is built from TRBV29-1 and TRBJ2-3; TRBD2 matches 10 bases. CDR3 length: 16 amino acids. Trimming removed 0 bases from V and 3 bases from J; junction bases left unmatched: 6. The germline gives CDR1 SQVTM, CDR2 ANQGSEA. The CDR3 coding sequence is TGCAGCGTTGAAGATCGATCTAGCGGGGGAACAGATACGCAGTATTTT. Translation gives CSVEDRSSGGTDTQYF.

This clonotype occurred many times. The CDR3 carries no conserved terminal phenylalanine or tryptophan, so it likely arises from a read error. The chain combines TRBV7-2 with TRBJ2-3, with 7 bases identical to TRBD2. V gave up 0 bases and J gave up 5 bases; unmatched junction bases: 5. The CDR3 runs 15 residues. Germline assignment: CDR1 SGHTA and CDR2 FQGNSA. The CDR3 DNA sequence: TGTGCCAGCAGCTTAGCCAGCGGGACTCGAGATACGCAGTATCTT. The encoded protein is CASSLASGTRDTQYL.

This clonotype was found many times. This rearrangement joins TRBV20-1 to TRBJ1-4; D call uncertain. The CDR3 covers 11 residues. CDR1 and CDR2 from the germline V gene are DFQATT and SNEGSKA (reference sequence). V was pared by 5 bases and J by 8 bases, with 9 bases between. As DNA, the CDR3 is TGCAGTGCTCAGATTGGGGAAAAACTGTTTTTT. Translation gives CSAQIGEKLFF.

This clonotype was observed many times. This chain connects TRBV6-5 to TRBJ2-2; the match to TRBD1 covers 7 bases. This CDR3 region has 15 residues. V shed 6 bases and J 6 bases; nucleotides not matched to a gene: 10. The V gene's germline CDR1 is MNHEY and CDR2 SVGAGI. CDR3 in amino acids: CASSPQQTGSGELFF. The CDR3 DNA follows: TGTGCCAGCAGCCCCCAACAGACAGGGTCCGGGGAGCTGTTTTTT.

By proportion, this clonotype is medium-sized. The rearrangement links TRBV28 to TRBJ2-7; 11 positions match TRBD1. This CDR3 contains 14 residues. CDR1 is MDHEN, CDR2 SYDVKM, per germline. Trimming took 7 bases from V and 3 from J; bases not matched to a gene: 5. CDR3 in amino acids: CASTGTGGYYEQYF. The CDR3 bases are TGTGCCAGCACCGGGACAGGGGGTTACTACGAGCAGTACTTC.